The clone carrying this TCR beta chain has ten or more counts. Its antigen is not identified. The sample originates from a study of cytomegalovirus exposure and HLA in healthy donors. Overall study findings and caveats: Clusters of TCRs from the first cohort tended to co-occur in the 90 to 150 validation repertoires (as a later analysis found). In vitro testing confirmed a few CMV-associated chains as specific for CMV antigens.

This CDR3 spans 12 amino acids. Per the germline V gene, CDR1 is LNHNV and CDR2 is YYDKDF (reference sequence). Trimming took 1 base from V and 4 from J, leaving 5 bases between them. TCRdb keeps only in-frame clones here, not all; method: immunoSEQ multiplex PCR. The table includes about 160,000 clones, around four fifths detected once. The gene calls are TRBV15 and TRBJ2-7; D is perhaps TRBD2 (5 bases). This sequence was found in a man younger than 40 in good health and CMV-seropositive. The specimen sequenced was PBMCs. The DNA for the CDR3 is TGTGCCACCAGCAGAGGACTATACGAGCAGTACTTC. This gives the protein CATSRGLYEQYF.